A single sample is the source of the 6 T cell receptor beta chains below, sequenced in a study of cytomegalovirus exposure and HLA in healthy donors (dated by TCRdb to about 2017). Libraries were prepared through the immunoSEQ multiplex PCR assay. The multiplex PCR relied on a mix of 60 forward primers for TCR Vbeta segments and 13 reverse primers for TCR Jbeta segments. TCRdb obtained this table from immuneACCESS and retained in-frame rearrangements with V and J assigned. These tables miss some clones; where compared with another copy, unresolved V genes account for less than half of the shortfall, and the remainder is unexplained. A total of tens of thousands of clones appear in this sample, about four fifths of them only once. The ten top clones hold under 15% of the sample. The sequenced material came from PBMCs. All receptors derive from a woman in her forties in good health and CMV-seropositive.

The genes are TRBV12-5 and TRBJ2-7; TRBD1 matches 7 bases. In germline, CDR1 is LGHNT, CDR2 FRNRAP. V was pared by 1 base and J by 6 bases, with 15 bases of the junction left unmatched. The CDR3 contains 17 residues. Here the CDR3 reads CASGLALTGETYGEQYF. DNA of the CDR3: TGTGCTAGTGGTTTGGCCCTCACAGGGGAAACCTACGGCGAGCAGTACTTC.

This clone was seen only a few times. The DNA for the CDR3 is TGTGCCTGGAGTCTAACCCGGACTAGCGGGACCGCGGATACGCAGTATTTT. Its protein is CAWSLTRTSGTADTQYF. This chain connects TRBV30 to TRBJ2-3; 12 bases are shared with TRBD2. The CDR3 is 17 amino acids. Germline CDR1 reads GTSNPN; CDR2 reads SVGIG (reference sequence). The junction had 12 bases not matched to a gene; V was cut back by 2 bases and J by 6 bases.

The chain has TRBV30 and TRBJ2-7; unclear D gene. CDR1 and CDR2 from the germline V gene are GTSNPN and SVGIG (reference sequence). Trimming took 0 bases from V and 6 from J, leaving 6 bases between them. The CDR3 length is 11 residues. CDR3 bases: TGTGCCTGGAGTGTATCGGGCGAGCAGTACTTC. The encoded protein is CAWSVSGEQYF. Filled out from reference TRBV30 and TRBJ2-7, the complete variable domain reads SQTIHQWPATLVQPVGSPLSLECTVEGTSNPNLYWYRQAAGRGLQLLFYSVGIGQISSEVPQNLSASRPQDRQFILSSKKLLLSDSGFYLCAWSVSGEQYFGPGTRLTVT.

The chain joins TRBV7-9 to TRBJ1-1; possible D gene TRBD1, 6 bases. Trimming cost V 3 bases and J 5 bases, with 13 bases left between them. This CDR3 has 14 amino acids. CDR1 is SEHNR, CDR2 FQNEAQ, per germline (reference sequence). The CDR3 loop reads CASSLGQGSTEAFF. The CDR3 nucleotides read TGTGCCAGCAGCTTGGGACAAGGCAGTACTGAAGCTTTCTTT.

This chain links TRBV7-2 with TRBJ1-2; 7 bases agree with TRBD1. CDR3 length equals 15 residues. Trimming took 5 bases from V and 0 from J; bases not matched to a gene: 6. The germline V gene has CDR1 SGHTA and CDR2 FQGNSA. CDR3 sequence reads: CASSAQGIPNYGYTF. The CDR3 bases are TGTGCCAGCAGCGCACAGGGGATCCCTAACTATGGCTACACCTTC.

The genes are TRBV29-1 and TRBJ1-2; 7 bases agree with TRBD1. V trimming: 6 bases; J trimming: 6 bases; junction bases outside the gene matches: 7. There are 12 residues in the CDR3. Germline assignment: CDR1 SQVTM and CDR2 ANQGSEA. The CDR3 coding sequence is TGCAGCGTCGTGAGACAGGGCCATGGCTACACCTTC. Translated: CSVVRQGHGYTF.